This TCR beta chain was captured by sequencing in a study of siplizumab effects on memory and regulatory T cells. Study results and limitations: It was never confirmed that proliferating Tregs from siplizumab cultures were suppressive. Unstimulated subset assignment was obtained for only a minor fraction of alloreactive clones.

Assays captured 10^5 or so TCR templates per sample. Assay used: immunoSEQ multiplex PCR; TCRdb lists only in-frame clones, some missing. The data hold over 85,000 clones, with 95% to 97% observed a single time. Details on this clone: Its antigen is not known.

Unstimulated naive, memory, effector memory and TEMRA subsets from a few donor pairs have been sequenced, the authors report. The trim removed 4 bases at V and 4 bases at J, leaving 7 bases unmatched. Germline V gene lookup returns CDR1 SNHLY and CDR2 FYNNEI. This CDR3 region has 16 residues. The chain combines TRBV2 with TRBJ2-2; 9 positions agree with TRBD2. This TCR derives from a human donor in good health. The specimen was naive CD4+ T cells sorted from blood. CDR3 amino acids: CASSGVAGVGTGELFF. CDR3 nucleotide sequence: TGTGCCAGCAGTGGAGTAGCGGGGGTTGGCACCGGGGAGCTGTTTTTT.